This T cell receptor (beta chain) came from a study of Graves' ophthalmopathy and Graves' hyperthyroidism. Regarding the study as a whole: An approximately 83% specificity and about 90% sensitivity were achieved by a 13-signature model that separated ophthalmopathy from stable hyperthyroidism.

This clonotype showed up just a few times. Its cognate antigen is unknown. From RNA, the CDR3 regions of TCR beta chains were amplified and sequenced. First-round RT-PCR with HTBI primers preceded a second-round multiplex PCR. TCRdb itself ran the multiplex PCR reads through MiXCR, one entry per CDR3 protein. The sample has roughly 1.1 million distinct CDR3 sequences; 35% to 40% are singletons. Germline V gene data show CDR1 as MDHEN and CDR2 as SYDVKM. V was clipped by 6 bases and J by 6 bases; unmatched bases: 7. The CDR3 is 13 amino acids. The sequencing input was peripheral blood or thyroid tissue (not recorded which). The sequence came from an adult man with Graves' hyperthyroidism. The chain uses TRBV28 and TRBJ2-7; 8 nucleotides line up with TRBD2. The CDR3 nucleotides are TGTGCCAGCAGGCCTACGGGGGGGAGCGAGCAGTACTTC. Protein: CASRPTGGSEQYF.